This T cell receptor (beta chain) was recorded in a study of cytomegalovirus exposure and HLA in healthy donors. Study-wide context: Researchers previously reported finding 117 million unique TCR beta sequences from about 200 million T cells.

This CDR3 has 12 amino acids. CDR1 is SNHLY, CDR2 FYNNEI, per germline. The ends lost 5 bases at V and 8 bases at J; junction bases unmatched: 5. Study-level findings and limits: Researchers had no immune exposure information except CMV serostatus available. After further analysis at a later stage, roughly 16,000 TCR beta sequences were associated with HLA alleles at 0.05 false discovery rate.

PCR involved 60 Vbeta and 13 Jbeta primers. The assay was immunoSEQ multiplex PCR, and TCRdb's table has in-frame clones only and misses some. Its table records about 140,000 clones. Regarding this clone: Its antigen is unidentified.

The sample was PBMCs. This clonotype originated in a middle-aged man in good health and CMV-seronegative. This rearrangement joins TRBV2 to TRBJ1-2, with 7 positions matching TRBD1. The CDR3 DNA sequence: TGTGCCAGCAGTAAGGGGGCGCGCGGCTACACCTTC. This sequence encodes CASSKGARGYTF.